This T cell receptor (beta chain) comes out of a study of blood T cell repertoires in COVID-19 (dated by TCRdb to the early 2020s). With regard to the full study: The collaborator samples originated in the United States, Italy and Spain and spanned the acute and convalescent phases of COVID-19. The dataset comprised deeply sampled blood TCRbeta repertoires from subjects exposed to, actively infected with, or recovered from COVID-19. A de-identified subject ID, COVID-19 status, age in years and sex were almost always included in the sample metadata. The material from the prospective study consisted of cDNA or gDNA derived from T cells, B-cell-depleted T cells, or PBMCs. Where available, HLA class I and class II types were obtained from metadata supplied by the sample provider rather than from assay-based typing. The repertoires were made available in a free public database intended to serve as a resource for research on the immune response to SARS-CoV-2. The samples were drawn from two sources: the first 160 participants of the ongoing ImmuneRACE study, and 1,000 to 1,500 subjects contributed by 6 global collaborators.

The CDR3 runs 13 residues from the cysteine to the phenylalanine. Only CDR3 DNA is held: 39 bases, read in frame from base 1. V and J are truncated by 6 bases and 2 bases respectively, leaving an intervening sequence of 10 bases. CDR1 and CDR2, per the germline V gene, are SGHTA and FQGNSA. A word on this clone: Its antigen is unknown. Base qualities are not provided; no much larger clone lies one nucleotide away.

TCRbeta CDR3 regions were amplified from genomic DNA by means of the immunoSEQ Assay, a bias-controlled multiplex PCR. The authors processed their data as follows. Nucleated cell counts per sample were estimated from amplification of reference gene primers within the assay. To quantify the absolute abundance of each unique TCRbeta CDR3 rearrangement, sequence reads were collapsed and filtered. For each sample, productive Simpson clonality was calculated as the square root of Simpson's diversity index across productive rearrangements. TCRdb took this table from immuneACCESS and kept in-frame rearrangements with V and J called. Such tables lack part of the clones; where checked against another copy, unresolved V genes explain under half of the gap, and the rest is unexplained. That table supplies the V and J calls and clone size; D and trimming were determined from the DNA. The sample yields 70,000 to 85,000 clones; around 82% were counted once. Clones ranked in the top ten supply roughly two fifths of the sample.

On the study overall, not on this receptor specifically: The quantity of clinical and demographic metadata differed by source and by participant and was supplied without curation.

Whole blood was collected in K2EDTA tubes by collaborating institutions according to the institutions' own protocols. Collaborator samples were shipped for TCRbeta analysis as frozen whole blood, isolated PBMCs, or DNA extracted from either sample type. This TCR was sampled from an elderly man with active or convalescent COVID-19. Input material: peripheral blood. The chain is made from TRBV7-2 and TRBJ2-5, with a tentative D gene TRBD2 over 6 matching bases. The CDR3 protein is CASSYGRQETQYF. The DNA reads TGTGCCAGCAGTTACGGGAGACAAGAGACCCAGTACTTC.